The source of this T cell receptor (beta chain) is a study of T cell changes during pregnancy in multiple sclerosis. Sequenced by immunoSEQ multiplex PCR; TCRdb stores in-frame clones only, minus some. The sample carries approximately 70,000 clones, 80% to 95% recorded once. The TCR sequence derives from a female donor with multiple sclerosis, enrolled in a pregnancy study. Here the sequenced sample was peripheral blood, taken in the second trimester of pregnancy.

The CDR3 region is CASSFRLAGKYNEQFF. The CDR3 nucleotides are TGTGCCAGCAGCTTTAGACTAGCGGGAAAGTACAATGAGCAGTTCTTC. This chain links TRBV7-8 with TRBJ2-1; 11 nucleotides match TRBD2. The junction had 5 bases not matched to a gene; V was cut back by 3 bases and J by 4 bases. In germline, CDR1 is SGHVS, CDR2 FQNEAQ. The CDR3 contains 16 residues.